This T cell receptor beta chain is drawn from a study of T cell responses to AZD1222 COVID-19 vaccine. Background on the study: Pooling was applied to second doses at about 4 or about 12 weeks.

CDR3 length: 16 residues. V lost 5 bases and J 4 bases, leaving 20 bases between the germline ends. Germline V gene lookup returns CDR1 LGHNT and CDR2 FRNRAP. Study-wide results and caveats: Just five to seven AZD1222 recipients tested seropositive at baseline. Across the whole spike, CD4 TCRs peaked at regions 160-218 and 743-854. Per reports, nearly half of all spike-specific TCRs target regions that are unmutated in variants.

TCRdb keeps only in-frame clones here, not all; method: immunoSEQ multiplex PCR. The sample has some 120,000 clones; about 90% are singletons. As for this clone: Its antigen is as yet unknown.

V and J are TRBV12-5 and TRBJ1-1, with D tentatively TRBD1 (6 bases). The specimen was peripheral blood, collected on day 0 of AZD1222 vaccination. The sequence derives from an adult in good health. CDR3 sequence (DNA): TGTGCTAGTGGTCGTAAACCAGGGGATTGGGGCACTGAAGCTTTCTTT. Protein sequence: CASGRKPGDWGTEAFF.